This TCR beta chain emerged from a study of shared T cell receptors in the human thymus. TCRdb's table, derived via immunoSEQ multiplex PCR, lists solely in-frame clones and lacks some. Here the sample spans hundreds of thousands of clones, around 95% being singletons. V was trimmed by 0 bases and J by 0 bases, leaving 5 bases between them. Germline V CDR1 and CDR2: MDHEN, SYDVKM. This CDR3 comprises 15 residues. Sequenced input: thymocytes. The chain carries TRBV28 and TRBJ2-2, with D uncertain. The clonotype comes from a human donor. This chain's CDR3 is CASSLWAANTGELFF. For the CDR3, the DNA is TGTGCCAGCAGTTTATGGGCAGCGAACACCGGGGAGCTGTTTTTT.